This T cell receptor (beta chain) was identified in a study of OX40 agonist ivuxolimab in advanced cancers. Turning to the study itself: A mean age of roughly 60 years, range about 20 to 85, was recorded, and around 85% were male.

Notes on this clone: Its antigen is not known.

The study, taken as a whole, reports: Patients with a partial response at 0.1-3.0 mg/kg had among the lowest clonal expansion. Still undetermined is the antigen specificity of the expanded peripheral T cells.

Unmatched junction bases numbered 6, after V lost 5 bases and J lost 2 bases. The V gene's germline CDR1 is MGHRA and CDR2 YSYEKL. CDR3 size: 15 residues. Profiled with immunoSEQ multiplex PCR; TCRdb holds only in-frame clones, not every one. The table includes 9,500 to 12,000 clones, approximately 86% detected once. This TCR came from an adult with an advanced solid tumor such as melanoma, head and neck, liver or kidney cancer. Sample: CD4+ or CD8+ T cells sorted from blood, taken in a trial of the OX40 agonist ivuxolimab. The J gene is TRBJ2-7, the V gene TRBV4-1, with 10 bases identical to TRBD2. The chain's CDR3 is CASSYQLAGAYEQYF. The CDR3 DNA reads as TGCGCCAGCAGCTACCAGCTAGCGGGAGCCTACGAGCAGTACTTC.